This T cell receptor beta chain was obtained from a study of shared T cell receptors in the human thymus. The V end was cut by 0 bases, the J end by 2 bases, with 22 bases between. The germline V gene encodes CDR1 LGHNA and CDR2 YSLEER. The CDR3 spans 19 residues. Some clones are missing from TCRdb's copy, which holds only in-frame ones; the method was immunoSEQ multiplex PCR. The table shows about 540,000 clones, with approximately 80% occurring only once. These same data were also listed under a study on human thymus T cells. From that second work: The thymus was resected at corrective cardiac surgery. It looked as if thymic and blood repertoires used V and J genes in a biased way.

The specimen sequenced was thymocytes. The clonotype was recovered from a boy less than two years old with a congenital heart defect. The genes are TRBV4-3 and TRBJ1-2; TRBD1 is a possible D gene (5 bases). CDR3 bases: TGCGCCAGCAGCCAAGATACAGGCGGCCCCTCTGGGGGGAACTATGGCTACACCTTC. This translates into CASSQDTGGPSGGNYGYTF.